These T cell receptor beta chains were read from a single sample in a study of T cells after yellow fever vaccination. TCRdb passed the 5' RACE reads through MiXCR, listing each CDR3 protein once. The sample shows roughly 310,000 distinct CDR3 sequences, 8.5% to 9% of them seen only once. The sequenced sample was PBMCs, obtained on the day of the first yellow fever vaccination. The origin of the receptors is a man between 18 and 29 years old who received the YFV17D yellow fever vaccine. Each CDR3 is given with its conserved first and last residue. Fields, in order: J gene, clone size, D gene, V gene, CDR3 length, CDR3 protein, CDR3 DNA. A D gene is named only where the DNA matches it firmly. The size entry is marked missing in some rows and otherwise reads once, few, many or a size class.

TRBJ2-3 | few | - | TRBV3-1 | 15 | CASSQYPGVSDTQYF | TGTGCCAGCAGCCAATATCCGGGGGTTTCAGATACGCAGTATTTT
TRBJ1-6 | few | - | TRBV2 | 16 | CASSPGSSSYNSPLHF | TGTGCCAGCAGCCCAGGGTCCAGCTCCTATAATTCACCCCTCCACTTT
TRBJ2-1 | few | - | TRBV11-1 | 13 | CASSFTGMVEQFF | TGTGCCAGCAGCTTCACAGGGATGGTTGAGCAGTTCTTC
TRBJ2-2 | many | - | TRBV7-2 | 12 | CASKGNTGELFF | TGTGCCAGCAAGGGAAACACCGGGGAGCTGTTTTTT
TRBJ2-3 | many | - | TRBV2 | 13 | CASRDNRPDTQYF | TGTGCCAGCAGAGACAACCGCCCTGATACGCAGTATTTT
TRBJ2-1 | - | - | TRBV6-1 | 15 | CASSESPGTENEQFF | TGTGCCAGCAGTGAAAGTCCGGGGACCGAAAATGAGCAGTTCTTC
TRBJ1-4 | few | TRBD1 | TRBV5-1 | 16 | CASSWITGQGGEKLFF | TGCGCCAGCAGCTGGATAACCGGACAGGGTGGAGAAAAACTGTTTTTT
TRBJ2-5 | - | - | TRBV18 | 15 | CASSQRQGRQETQYF | TGTGCCAGCTCACAACGGCAGGGGCGCCAAGAGACCCAGTACTTC
TRBJ2-5 | - | - | TRBV27 | 9 | CASKETQYF | TGTGCCAGCAAAGAGACCCAGTACTTC
TRBJ1-4 | many | - | TRBV28 | 18 | CASSPFGTGRGRGEKLFF | TGTGCCAGCAGCCCATTTGGCACAGGGCGGGGACGTGGGGAAAAACTGTTTTTT
TRBJ2-5 | few | - | TRBV11-2 | 15 | CASRSLGRGGETQYF | TGTGCCAGCAGATCCCTTGGCCGGGGAGGAGAGACCCAGTACTTC
TRBJ1-6 | - | - | TRBV30 | 14 | CAWRDPPGNSPLHF | TGTGCCTGGAGAGACCCGCCGGGGAATTCACCCCTCCACTTT
TRBJ2-7 | few | - | TRBV20-1 | 12 | CSASAGVKGQYF | TGCAGTGCTAGTGCAGGGGTAAAGGGGCAGTACTTC
TRBJ2-2 | - | TRBD1 | TRBV2 | 14 | CASTGQGLDGELFF | TGTGCCAGTACCGGACAGGGGTTAGACGGGGAGCTGTTTTTT
TRBJ2-3 | few | TRBD1 | TRBV12-3/TRBV12-4 | 17 | CASSPYPGDRGRNTQYF | TGTGCCAGCAGTCCCTACCCTGGGGACAGGGGGCGAAATACGCAGTATTTT
TRBJ2-3 | many | - | TRBV19 | 15 | CASSTTERLTDTQYF | TGTGCCAGTAGTACCACCGAGCGGCTCACAGATACGCAGTATTTT
TRBJ1-4 | - | - | TRBV19 | 14 | CASSMRRGRKKLFF | TGTGCCAGTAGTATGAGAAGAGGACGCAAAAAACTGTTTTTT
TRBJ2-1 | - | TRBD2 | TRBV13 | 17 | CASSTKGLAGIYNEQFF | TGTGCCAGCAGCACTAAAGGGCTAGCGGGGATCTACAATGAGCAGTTCTTC
TRBJ2-1 | few | - | TRBV7-9 | 15 | CASSSGTTSYNEQFF | TGTGCCAGCAGCTCCGGGACCACCTCCTACAATGAGCAGTTCTTC
TRBJ1-5 | few | - | TRBV5-5 | 15 | CASSLEGRDWEPQHF | TGTGCCAGCAGCTTGGAAGGAAGGGATTGGGAGCCCCAGCATTTT
TRBJ2-5 | - | TRBD1 | TRBV5-1 | 17 | CASSYLGQGVGKETQYF | TGCGCCAGCAGCTACCTCGGACAGGGGGTGGGCAAAGAGACCCAGTACTTC
TRBJ2-7 | many | - | TRBV11-2 | 14 | CASSLPGINYEQYF | TGTGCCAGCAGCTTGCCAGGGATAAACTACGAGCAGTACTTC
TRBJ2-3 | - | - | TRBV20-1 | 13 | CRAYSTRTDTQYF | TGCAGAGCTTATTCGACTAGGACAGATACGCAGTATTTT
TRBJ2-4 | few | - | TRBV7-9 | 11 | CASSLWSIQYF | TGTGCCAGCAGCTTATGGAGCATTCAGTACTTC
TRBJ2-7 | - | TRBD1 | TRBV4-1 | 14 | CASSHVRTGNEQYF | TGCGCCAGCAGCCATGTCCGGACAGGGAACGAGCAGTACTTC
TRBJ2-6 | - | - | TRBV11-1 | 18 | CASSLGVGPTSGANVLTF | TGTGCCAGCAGCTTAGGGGTTGGACCGACCTCTGGGGCCAACGTCCTGACTTTC
TRBJ2-6 | few | - | TRBV7-2 | 17 | CASSLLWPASGANVLTF | TGTGCCAGCAGCTTACTGTGGCCCGCCTCTGGGGCCAACGTCCTGACTTTC
TRBJ2-7 | - | - | TRBV7-9 | 18 | CASSDKTDRDSRTYEQYF | TGTGCCAGCAGCGATAAGACAGACCGAGACTCGCGCACCTACGAGCAGTACTTC
TRBJ1-2 | many | - | TRBV4-1 | 15 | CASSAGTQTNYGYTF | TGCGCCAGCAGCGCCGGGACACAGACTAACTATGGCTACACCTTC
TRBJ2-1 | few | TRBD2 | TRBV12-3/TRBV12-4 | 15 | CASRPTSGGRQEQFF | TGTGCCAGCAGACCCACTAGCGGGGGGCGACAGGAGCAGTTCTTC
TRBJ1-2 | few | - | TRBV5-5 | 17 | CASSLLGRHSTNYGYTF | TGTGCCAGCAGCTTGCTGGGTCGCCACTCCACTAACTATGGCTACACCTTC
TRBJ1-3 | - | TRBD1 | TRBV25-1 | 15 | CASSGYRGPGNTIYF | TGTGCCAGCAGTGGATACAGGGGGCCTGGAAACACCATATATTTT
TRBJ1-4 | - | - | TRBV7-2 | 15 | CASSSGGLGSEKLFF | TGTGCCAGCAGCTCGGGGGGGCTTGGCTCCGAAAAACTGTTTTTT
TRBJ2-1 | - | - | TRBV12-3/TRBV12-4 | 12 | CASAGRYNEQFF | TGTGCCAGCGCAGGGAGATACAATGAGCAGTTCTTC
TRBJ2-1 | few | - | TRBV4-3 | 17 | CASSQASQGGGYNEQFF | TGCGCCAGCAGCCAAGCGAGTCAGGGGGGGGGTTACAATGAGCAGTTCTTC
TRBJ2-3 | - | - | TRBV4-3 | 16 | CASSQESVRGTDTQYF | TGCGCCAGCAGCCAAGAAAGTGTACGAGGTACAGATACGCAGTATTTT
TRBJ2-3 | few | - | TRBV20-1 | 15 | CSARDQGTRADTQYF | TGCAGTGCTAGAGACCAGGGGACGAGGGCAGATACGCAGTATTTT
TRBJ2-3 | few | - | TRBV19 | 13 | CASSIVPTDTQYF | TGTGCCAGTAGTATAGTCCCGACAGATACGCAGTATTTT
TRBJ1-2 | few | - | TRBV5-1 | 14 | CASSSLGLIDGYTF | TGCGCCAGCAGCTCACTCGGACTTATCGATGGCTACACCTTC
TRBJ1-1 | many | - | TRBV5-1 | 15 | CASSLNVGMGTEAFF | TGCGCCAGCAGCTTGAATGTGGGAATGGGCACTGAAGCTTTCTTT
TRBJ2-5 | few | TRBD1 | TRBV7-2 | 15 | CASSLATTGGETQYF | TGTGCCAGCAGCTTAGCTACGACAGGGGGAGAGACCCAGTACTTC